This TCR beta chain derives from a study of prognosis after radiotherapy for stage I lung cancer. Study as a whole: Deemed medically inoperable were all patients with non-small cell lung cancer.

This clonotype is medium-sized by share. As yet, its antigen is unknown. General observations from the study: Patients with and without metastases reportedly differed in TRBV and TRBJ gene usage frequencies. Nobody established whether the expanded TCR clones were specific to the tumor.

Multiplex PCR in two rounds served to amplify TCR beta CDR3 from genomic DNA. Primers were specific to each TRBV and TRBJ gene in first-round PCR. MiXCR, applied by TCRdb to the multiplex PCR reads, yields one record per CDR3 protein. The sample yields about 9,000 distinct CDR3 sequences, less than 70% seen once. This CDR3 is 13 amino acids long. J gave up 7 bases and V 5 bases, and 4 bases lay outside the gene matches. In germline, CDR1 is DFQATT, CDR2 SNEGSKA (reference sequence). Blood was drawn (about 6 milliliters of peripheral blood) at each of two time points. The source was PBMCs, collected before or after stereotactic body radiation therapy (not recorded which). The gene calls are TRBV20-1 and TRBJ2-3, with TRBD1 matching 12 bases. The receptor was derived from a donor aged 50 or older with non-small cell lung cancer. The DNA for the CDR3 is TGCAGTGCTGCGGGACAGGGGGCACATACGCAGTATTTT. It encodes CSAAGQGAHTQYF.